This TCR beta chain is from a study of blood T cells in healthy people across ages. Study-wide results and caveats: Estimates of diversity drawn from one million T cells were considered underestimates. More naive CD4+ cells and higher diversity marked long-lived donors relative to aged donors.

Next came a second PCR, run for about 6 to 11 cycles, which used a sample-barcoded 5' primer along with a J-beta primer mix. Each TCR beta cDNA got a 12-nucleotide random molecular identifier. TCRdb analysed the 5' RACE reads with MiXCR anew, one entry per CDR3 protein. Here the sample spans approximately 800,000 distinct CDR3 sequences, under 40% being singletons. Each sample yielded at least 6 million isolated PBMCs. This clonotype came up a few times. The antigen remains undetermined. CDR1 and CDR2 (germline): MDHEN, SYDVKM. V gave up 3 bases and J gave up 2 bases, with 17 bases separating them. The CDR3 consists of 16 residues.

The rearrangement uses TRBV28 and TRBJ2-7; D is possibly TRBD1 or TRBD2 (5 bases each). This receptor was obtained from a man younger than 30 in good health. The sample consisted of blood. The CDR3 nucleotides read TGTGCCAGCAGTTTGACCCCCGGGGCTCAGCCCTACGAGCAGTACTTC. Its translation: CASSLTPGAQPYEQYF.